This TCR beta chain appears in the sequencing data of a study of identical twins. This clonotype has more than one count but fewer than ten. Its antigen remains unidentified. From the 5' RACE reads, TCRdb called clonotypes with MiXCR, one entry per CDR3 protein. This table holds about 890,000 distinct CDR3 sequences, 9% to 15% found once. CDR3 length: 14 amino acids. Germline CDR1 reads SGHDN; CDR2 reads FVKESK. V was pared by 4 bases and J by 9 bases, with 13 bases between. Study findings and constraints: Compared with models, monozygotic twins showed more out-of-frame TCR alpha sharing. The authors noted that invariant MAIT and iNKT cells could partly confound zero-insertion analyses.

These data also formed part of another study, on yellow fever vaccine responses in identical twins. As that report states: After vaccination, twins' T cell response reportedly seemed partly convergent, partly personalized.

The V call is TRBV14, the J call TRBJ1-6; a possible D gene is TRBD1 (6 bases). What was sequenced was PBMCs. The clonotype was recovered from a woman aged 18-29 years in good health. CDR3 loop: CASSPSYRASPLHF. For the CDR3, the DNA is TGTGCCAGCAGCCCATCCTACAGGGCTTCACCCCTCCACTTT.